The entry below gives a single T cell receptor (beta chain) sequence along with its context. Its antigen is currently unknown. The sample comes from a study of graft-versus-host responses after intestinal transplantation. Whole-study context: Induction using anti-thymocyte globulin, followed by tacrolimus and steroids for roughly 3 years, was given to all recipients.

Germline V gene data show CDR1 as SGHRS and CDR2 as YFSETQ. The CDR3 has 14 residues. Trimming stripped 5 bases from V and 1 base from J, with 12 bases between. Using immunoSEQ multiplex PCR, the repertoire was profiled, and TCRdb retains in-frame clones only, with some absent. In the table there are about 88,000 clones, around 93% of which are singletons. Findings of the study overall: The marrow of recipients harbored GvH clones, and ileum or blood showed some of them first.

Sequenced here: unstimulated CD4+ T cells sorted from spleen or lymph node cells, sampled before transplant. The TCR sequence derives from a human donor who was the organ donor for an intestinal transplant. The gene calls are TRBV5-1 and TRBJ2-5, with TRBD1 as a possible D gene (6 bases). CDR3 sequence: CASRPGQFQETQYF. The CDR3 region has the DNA TGCGCCAGCAGACCTGGACAGTTCCAAGAGACCCAGTACTTC.